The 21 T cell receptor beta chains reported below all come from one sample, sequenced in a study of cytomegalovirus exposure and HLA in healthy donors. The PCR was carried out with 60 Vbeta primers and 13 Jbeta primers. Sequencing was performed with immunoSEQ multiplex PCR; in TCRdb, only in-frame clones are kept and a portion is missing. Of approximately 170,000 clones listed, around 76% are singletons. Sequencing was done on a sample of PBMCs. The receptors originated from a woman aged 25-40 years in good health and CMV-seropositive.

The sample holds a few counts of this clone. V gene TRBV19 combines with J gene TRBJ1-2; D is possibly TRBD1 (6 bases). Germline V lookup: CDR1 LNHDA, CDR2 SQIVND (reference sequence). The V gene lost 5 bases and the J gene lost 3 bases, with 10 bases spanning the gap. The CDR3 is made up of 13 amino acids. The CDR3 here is CASSERGHYGYTF. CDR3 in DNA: TGTGCCAGTAGTGAGCGGGGGCACTATGGCTACACCTTC.

The CDR3 DNA is TGCAGCGTTGAAGATACAGGGGGCGACTATTATGGCTACACCTTC. Its translation is CSVEDTGGDYYGYTF. The chain is built from TRBV29-1 and TRBJ1-2; 9 nucleotides align to TRBD1. CDR1 is SQVTM, CDR2 ANQGSEA, per germline. The CDR3 contains 15 residues. V lost 0 bases and J lost 5; bases outside the gene matches: 7.

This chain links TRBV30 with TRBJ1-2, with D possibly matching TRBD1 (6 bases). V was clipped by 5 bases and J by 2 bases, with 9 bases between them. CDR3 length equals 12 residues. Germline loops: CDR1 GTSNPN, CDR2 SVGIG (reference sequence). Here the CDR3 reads CAWVTGNYGYTF. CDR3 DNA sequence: TGTGCCTGGGTAACAGGGAACTATGGCTACACCTTC.

In DNA, the CDR3 is TGTGCCAGCAGGAGAATCTACACAGATACGCAGTATTTT. Amino acids: CASRRIYTDTQYF. The rearrangement uses TRBV6-5 and TRBJ2-3; D is unresolved. The CDR3 consists of 13 residues. Germline values: CDR1 MNHEY, CDR2 SVGAGI. The V end was cut by 6 bases, the J end by 2 bases, with 9 bases between.

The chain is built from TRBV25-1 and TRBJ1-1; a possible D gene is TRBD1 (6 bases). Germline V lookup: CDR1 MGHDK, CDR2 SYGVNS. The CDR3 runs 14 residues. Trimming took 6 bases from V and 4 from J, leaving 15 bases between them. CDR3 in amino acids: CASSLTLGATEAFF. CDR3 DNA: TGTGCCAGCAGCCTAACACTGGGGGCCACTGAAGCTTTCTTT.

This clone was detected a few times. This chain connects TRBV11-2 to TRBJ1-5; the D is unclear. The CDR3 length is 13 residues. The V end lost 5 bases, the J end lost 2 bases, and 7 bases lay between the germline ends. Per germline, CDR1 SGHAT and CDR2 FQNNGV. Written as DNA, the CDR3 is TGTGCCAGCAGCCTAAACGGCAATCAGCCCCAGCATTTT. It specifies CASSLNGNQPQHF.

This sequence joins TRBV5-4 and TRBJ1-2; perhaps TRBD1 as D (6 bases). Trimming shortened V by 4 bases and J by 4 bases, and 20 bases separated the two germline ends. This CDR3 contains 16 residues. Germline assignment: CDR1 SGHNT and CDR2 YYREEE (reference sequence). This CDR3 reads CASSVIRQDLAYGYTF. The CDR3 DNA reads TGTGCCAGCAGCGTAATTCGACAGGACCTCGCCTATGGCTACACCTTC.

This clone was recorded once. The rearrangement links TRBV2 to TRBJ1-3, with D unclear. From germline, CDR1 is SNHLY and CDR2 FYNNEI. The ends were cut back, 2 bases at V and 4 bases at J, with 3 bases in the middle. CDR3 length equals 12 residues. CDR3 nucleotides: TGTGCCAGCAGTGAACTCGGAAACACCATATATTTT. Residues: CASSELGNTIYF. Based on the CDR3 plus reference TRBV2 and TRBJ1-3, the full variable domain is EPEVTQTPSHQVTQMGQEVILRCVPISNHLYFYWYRQILGQKVEFLVSFYNNEISEKSEIFDDQFSVERPDGSNFTLKIRSTKLEDSAMYFCASSELGNTIYFGEGSWLTVV.

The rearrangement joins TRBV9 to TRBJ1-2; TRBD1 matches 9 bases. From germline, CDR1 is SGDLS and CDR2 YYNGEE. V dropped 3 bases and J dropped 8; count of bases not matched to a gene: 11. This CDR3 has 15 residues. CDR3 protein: CASSEEDRGSEGYTF. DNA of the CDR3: TGTGCCAGCAGCGAAGAGGACAGGGGCTCGGAGGGCTACACCTTC.

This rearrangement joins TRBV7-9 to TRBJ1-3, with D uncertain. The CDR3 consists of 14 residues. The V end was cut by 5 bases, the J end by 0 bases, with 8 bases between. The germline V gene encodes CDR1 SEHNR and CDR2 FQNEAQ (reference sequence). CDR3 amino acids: CASSPGVSGNTIYF. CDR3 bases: TGTGCCAGCAGCCCCGGGGTCTCTGGAAACACCATATATTTT. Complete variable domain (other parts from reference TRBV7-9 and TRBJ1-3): DTGVSQNPRHKITKRGQNVTFRCDPISEHNRLYWYRQTLGQGPEFLTYFQNEAQLEKSRLLSDRFSAERPKGSFSTLEIQRTEQGDSAMYLCASSPGVSGNTIYFGEGSWLTVV.

This chain's CDR3 is CASSVSSEYNEQFF. The CDR3 DNA is TGTGCCAGCAGTGTGTCTAGTGAGTACAATGAGCAGTTCTTC. J is TRBJ2-1 and V is TRBV6-4, with D hard to call. Looked up from germline, CDR1 is MRHNA and CDR2 is SNTAGT. CDR3 length: 14 amino acids. With 4 bases removed from V and 4 bases from J, the gap between germline ends came to 11 bases.

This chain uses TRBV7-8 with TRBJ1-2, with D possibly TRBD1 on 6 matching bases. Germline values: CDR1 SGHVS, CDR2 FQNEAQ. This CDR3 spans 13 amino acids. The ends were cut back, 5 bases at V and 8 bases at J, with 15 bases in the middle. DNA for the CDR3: TGTGCCAGCAGCCCCGGACAGTGGTTAGGCTACACCTTC. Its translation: CASSPGQWLGYTF.

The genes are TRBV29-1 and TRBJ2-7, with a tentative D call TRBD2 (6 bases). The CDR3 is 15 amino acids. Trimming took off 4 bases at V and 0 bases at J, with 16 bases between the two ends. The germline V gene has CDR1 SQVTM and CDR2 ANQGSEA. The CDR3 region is CSVVRAGGSSYEQYF. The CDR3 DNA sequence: TGCAGCGTTGTAAGGGCCGGGGGAAGCTCCTACGAGCAGTACTTC.

The CDR3 spells CASRERTGGWGTEAFF. CDR3 coding DNA: TGTGCCAGTAGAGAACGGACAGGGGGCTGGGGCACTGAAGCTTTCTTT. The chain is built from TRBV19 and TRBJ1-1; 11 bases align to TRBD1. The CDR3 runs to 16 residues. Germline CDR1 is LNHDA and CDR2 is SQIVND (reference sequence). V shed 6 bases and J 4 bases; nucleotides not matched to a gene: 10.

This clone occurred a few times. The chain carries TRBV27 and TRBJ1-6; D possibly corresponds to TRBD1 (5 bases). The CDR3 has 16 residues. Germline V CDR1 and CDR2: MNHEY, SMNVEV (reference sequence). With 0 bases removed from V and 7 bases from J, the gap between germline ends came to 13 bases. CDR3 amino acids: CASSLSLGAVNSPLHF. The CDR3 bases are TGTGCCAGCAGTTTATCGTTAGGGGCGGTGAATTCACCCCTCCACTTT.

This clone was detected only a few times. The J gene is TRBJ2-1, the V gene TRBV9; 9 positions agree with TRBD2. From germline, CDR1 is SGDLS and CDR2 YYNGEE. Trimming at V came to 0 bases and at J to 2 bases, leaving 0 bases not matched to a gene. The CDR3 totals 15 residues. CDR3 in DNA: TGTGCCAGCAGCGTAGGACTAGCGGCCTACAATGAGCAGTTCTTC. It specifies CASSVGLAAYNEQFF.

The chain's CDR3 is CASSPPGGIWNEQFF. CDR3 sequence (DNA): TGTGCCAGCAGTCCCCCGGGGGGAATATGGAATGAGCAGTTCTTC. The V gene is TRBV6-5, the J gene TRBJ2-1; TRBD2 matches at 7 bases. Germline V gene sequence: CDR1 MNHEY, CDR2 SVGAGI. J lost 7 bases, V lost 5 bases, and 11 bases had no gene match. This CDR3 region has 15 residues.

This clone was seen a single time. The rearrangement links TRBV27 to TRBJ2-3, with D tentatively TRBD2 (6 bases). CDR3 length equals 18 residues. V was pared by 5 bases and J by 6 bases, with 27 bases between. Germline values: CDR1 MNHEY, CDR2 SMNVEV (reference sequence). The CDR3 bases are TGTGCCAGCAGTCCCATACCGCGGCGGGGCAAGGAACTGGATACGCAGTATTTT. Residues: CASSPIPRRGKELDTQYF.

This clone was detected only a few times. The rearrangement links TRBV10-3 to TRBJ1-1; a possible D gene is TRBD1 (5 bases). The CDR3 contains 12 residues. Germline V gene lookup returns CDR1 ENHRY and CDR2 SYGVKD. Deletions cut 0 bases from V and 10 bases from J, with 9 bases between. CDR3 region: CAISESWGPAFF. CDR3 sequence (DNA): TGTGCCATCAGTGAGTCGTGGGGCCCAGCTTTCTTT.

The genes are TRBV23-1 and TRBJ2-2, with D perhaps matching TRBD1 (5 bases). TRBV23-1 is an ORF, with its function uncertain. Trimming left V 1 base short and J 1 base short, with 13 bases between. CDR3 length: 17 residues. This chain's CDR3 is CASSQLSEGENTGELFF. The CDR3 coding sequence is TGCGCCAGCAGTCAATTATCCGAAGGGGAGAACACCGGGGAGCTGTTTTTT.

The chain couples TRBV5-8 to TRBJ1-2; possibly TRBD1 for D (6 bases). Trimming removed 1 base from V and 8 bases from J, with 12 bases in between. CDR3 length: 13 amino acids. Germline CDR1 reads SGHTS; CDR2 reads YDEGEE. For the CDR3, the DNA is TGTGCCAGCAGCTTGCTGGTGGGACACGGCTACACCTTC. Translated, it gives CASSLLVGHGYTF.